This T cell receptor beta chain appears in the sequencing data of a study of blood T cell repertoires in COVID-19. About the research overall: PBMCs, B-cell-depleted T cells, or T cells were the source of the cDNA or gDNA that made up the material.

Between the trimmed V and J ends, which lost 5 bases and 5 bases, there was a span of 12 bases. Germline values: CDR1 DFQATT, CDR2 SNEGSKA (reference sequence). The CDR3 has 12 residues. Study members were between 18 and 89 years old and lived in 24 US regions. The table came from immunoSEQ multiplex PCR; TCRdb's copy has only in-frame clones and leaves some out. The table shows a few hundred thousand clones, with 87% occurring only once. The receptor was derived from a woman aged 30 to 39 who had recovered from COVID-19. The sample comprised PBMCs or T cells enriched from blood (not recorded which). The V call is TRBV20-1, the J call TRBJ1-2, with D unresolved. For the CDR3, the DNA is TGCAGTGCTCGTGGAGGGAGGTATGGCTACACCTTC. As protein: CSARGGRYGYTF.